This T cell receptor beta chain was retrieved from a study of cytomegalovirus exposure and HLA in healthy donors. Amplification used 60 Vbeta primers and 13 Jbeta primers. Repertoires were generated with immunoSEQ multiplex PCR, while TCRdb's copy carries only in-frame clones and drops some. In the table there are 100,000 or so clones, approximately 14% of which are singletons. To note about this clone: Its antigen remains unknown. The missing conserved phenylalanine or tryptophan at the end of this CDR3 makes a read error likely. The limits of the CDR3 on the DNA are not certain, so only TCRdb's listed CDR3 is given.

Per germline, CDR1 SGHRS and CDR2 YFSETQ. 13 amino acids form the CDR3, both terminal residues included. Study-wide points: Researchers left out some V segments, among them TRBV6-2 and TRBV6-3, as indistinguishable.

This TCR came from a female donor in good health and CMV-seronegative. Material for sequencing was PBMCs. The V gene is TRBV5-1, the J gene TRBJ1-1; TRBD1 was called by the table and not checked on the DNA. This chain's CDR3 is CASSRSPGQGRVG.